The 12 T cell receptor beta chains below were found in one sample sequenced in a study of control samples from healthy donors and cancer patients (dated by TCRdb to the early 2020s). Receptors were amplified or captured by the immunoSEQ multiplex PCR assay. TCRdb's version of the immuneACCESS table is confined to in-frame rearrangements and falls short of the full clone set. An unresolved V gene accounts for under half of the shortfall where checked; the remainder is of unknown origin. The sample profile shows approximately 170,000 clones; 90% of them were found once. The top ten clonotypes cover 1.2% to 1.5% of the sample. The sample was blood. The receptors derive from a woman in her 50s in good health.

The chain combines TRBV9 with TRBJ1-2, with D perhaps TRBD1 (5 bases). Germline V gives CDR1 SGDLS, CDR2 YYNGEE. The CDR3 loop spans 15 amino acids. With 0 bases removed from V and 0 bases from J, the gap between germline ends came to 9 bases. The CDR3 sequence: CASSVGTLANYGYTF. CDR3 nucleotide sequence: TGTGCCAGCAGCGTAGGGACACTAGCTAACTATGGCTACACCTTC.

The chain joins TRBV5-6 to TRBJ2-5; D not resolved. The CDR3 consists of 14 residues. CDR1 SGHDT and CDR2 YYEEEE come from the germline V gene. Trimming removed 5 bases from V and 4 bases from J, with 15 bases in between. CDR3: CASSLTLGGETQYF. The CDR3, as DNA: TGTGCCAGCAGTCTTACCCTTGGCGGAGAGACCCAGTACTTC.

Only one count was recorded for this clone. The J gene is TRBJ2-2, the V gene TRBV4-2; TRBD2 agrees at 10 bases. Germline V gene data show CDR1 as LGHNA and CDR2 as YNFKEQ. V lost 1 base and J lost 6; bases outside the gene matches: 5. The CDR3 is 16 residues long. The CDR3 region has the DNA TGTGCCAGCAGCCAAGCTAGCGGGAGAGAGGCCGGGGAGCTGTTTTTT. Translating gives CASSQASGREAGELFF.

The chain has TRBV12-3 or TRBV12-4 and TRBJ2-7; 9 bases are shared with TRBD1. CDR3 size: 13 residues. V lost 6 bases and J lost 6; bases outside the gene matches: 6. The CDR3 bases are TGTGCCAGCAGCGGGACAGGGAGGGCCGAGCAGTACTTC. It is translated as CASSGTGRAEQYF.

The count of this clone is one. The V and J genes are TRBV28 and TRBJ2-3; tentatively, D is TRBD1 or TRBD2 (5 bases each). The ends were cut back, 2 bases at V and 2 bases at J, with 20 bases in the middle. Germline CDR1 MDHEN, CDR2 SYDVKM. This CDR3 has 18 residues. The CDR3 here is CASSLNVRDLEPTDTQYF. The DNA of the CDR3 is TGTGCCAGCAGTTTAAACGTCCGGGACCTCGAACCCACAGATACGCAGTATTTT.

The V call is TRBV18, the J call TRBJ2-7, with D unclear. The CDR3 spans 12 residues. Germline V CDR1 and CDR2: KGHSH, LQKENI. With 6 bases removed from V and 4 bases from J, the gap between germline ends came to 10 bases. This CDR3 is CASSPTLYEQYF. The CDR3 DNA reads as TGTGCCAGCTCCCCCACCCTTTACGAGCAGTACTTC.

DNA of the CDR3: TGCGCCAGCAGGCGCGGACAGGGGGCGAGAACTGAAGCTTTCTTT. Residues: CASRRGQGARTEAFF. The genes are TRBV4-1 and TRBJ1-1; 11 positions match TRBD1. The V gene's germline CDR1 is MGHRA and CDR2 YSYEKL. The CDR3 length is 15 residues. J gave up 5 bases and V 6 bases, and 8 bases lay outside the gene matches.

This clone has just a few counts. The chain employs TRBV19 and TRBJ2-1, with D maybe TRBD1 (5 bases). V lost 3 bases and J 9 bases, leaving 21 bases between the germline ends. This CDR3 region has 16 residues. Germline-derived CDR1 and CDR2 are LNHDA and SQIVND (reference sequence). CDR3 loop: CASSMGFSQGMSEQFF. The CDR3 bases are TGTGCCAGTAGTATGGGGTTCAGCCAGGGTATGAGTGAGCAGTTCTTC.

The chain couples TRBV25-1 to TRBJ1-4; tentative D call: TRBD1 (5 bases). V was shortened by 8 bases and J by 0 bases, with 13 bases between the two germline ends. The CDR3 contains 15 residues. Germline CDR1 is MGHDK and CDR2 is SYGVNS. DNA for the CDR3: TGTGCCAGCGTGAAAGGACATGCAACTAATGAAAAACTGTTTTTT. Its translation: CASVKGHATNEKLFF.

The chain links TRBV6-2 or TRBV6-3 to TRBJ1-1; D is unresolved. From germline, CDR1 is MNHEY and CDR2 SVGEGT. V was pared by 6 bases and J by 0 bases, with 8 bases between. CDR3 length equals 13 residues. The CDR3 DNA reads as TGTGCCAGCAGACCTACAGTGAACACTGAAGCTTTCTTT. It encodes CASRPTVNTEAFF.

The genes are TRBV11-2 and TRBJ2-1; D assignment may be TRBD1 or TRBD2 (6 bases each). V gave up 5 bases and J gave up 3 bases, with 20 bases separating them. CDR3 length: 17 amino acids. Per germline, CDR1 SGHAT and CDR2 FQNNGV. CDR3 coding DNA: TGTGCCAGCAGCCCTAGGCCGGGGGCCTGGGGCTACAATGAGCAGTTCTTC. Its protein is CASSPRPGAWGYNEQFF.

The rearrangement uses TRBV27 and TRBJ2-7; 9 nucleotides agree with TRBD1. The CDR3 is 14 amino acids. V lost 4 bases and J lost 3; bases outside the gene matches: 4. In germline, CDR1 is MNHEY, CDR2 SMNVEV (reference sequence). CDR3 sequence (DNA): TGTGCCAGCAGTTCCGGGACAGGGCGCTACGAGCAGTACTTC. This codes for CASSSGTGRYEQYF.